Here is one T cell receptor beta chain with its context. This clonotype was counted ten times or more. Its antigen is unknown. Per-nucleotide qualities are absent, and no much larger clonotype sits a single base away. The sample originates from a study (dated by TCRdb to 2013 to 2014). TCRdb names Illumina Genome Analyzer IIx as the instrument used. TCRdb reprocessing: public reads trimmed at Q25 with fastp, clones called with MiXCR, in-frame beta chains kept. Merged by CDR3 protein, the rows form single entries marked with the most common genes and DNA. The sample profile shows about 15,000 distinct CDR3 sequences; about 30% of them were found once. The ten largest clones represent 16% of the sample. The germline V gene specifies LGHNA as CDR1 and YSLEER as CDR2. The V end loses 0 bases and the J end loses 2 bases, and a stretch of 14 bases separates them. Measured from the cysteine to the phenylalanine, the CDR3 is 17 residues long. Only the CDR3 part of the read is kept: 51 bases, read in frame from the first base.

This chain joins TRBV4-3 to TRBJ1-5, with no D gene named confidently. The TCR was taken from a human donor. The sequenced sample consisted of blood. The CDR3 amino acid sequence is: CASSQERQSNGNQPQHF. The nucleotide sequence is given as TGCGCCAGCAGCCAAGAGAGGCAGTCTAACGGCAATCAGCCCCAGCATTTT.